This T cell receptor beta chain is drawn from a study of long-term antiretroviral therapy in people with HIV. Whole-study results and caveats: Pre-ART-expanded clones dominated the repertoire at all time points. Transplant donor controls retained higher diversity, though diversity increased after ART.

V was pared by 0 bases and J by 6 bases, with 18 bases between. The CDR3 has 15 amino acids. The V gene's germline CDR1 is SQVTM and CDR2 ANQGSEA. Details on this clone: Its antigen is unidentified.

The immunoSEQ assay was v3.0, run at survey level. Some clones are missing from TCRdb's copy, which holds only in-frame ones; the method was immunoSEQ multiplex PCR. Among about 24,000 clones listed, 65% to 80% were seen once. Material: unsorted PBMCs, obtained 1.2 years after starting antiretroviral therapy. This receptor was identified in a middle-aged woman with HIV. This rearrangement joins TRBV29-1 to TRBJ2-7, with a weak D call TRBD2 (7 bases). CDR3 protein: CSVEELGRGRGEQYF. CDR3 DNA sequence: TGCAGCGTTGAAGAACTCGGGCGGGGGCGCGGCGAGCAGTACTTC.